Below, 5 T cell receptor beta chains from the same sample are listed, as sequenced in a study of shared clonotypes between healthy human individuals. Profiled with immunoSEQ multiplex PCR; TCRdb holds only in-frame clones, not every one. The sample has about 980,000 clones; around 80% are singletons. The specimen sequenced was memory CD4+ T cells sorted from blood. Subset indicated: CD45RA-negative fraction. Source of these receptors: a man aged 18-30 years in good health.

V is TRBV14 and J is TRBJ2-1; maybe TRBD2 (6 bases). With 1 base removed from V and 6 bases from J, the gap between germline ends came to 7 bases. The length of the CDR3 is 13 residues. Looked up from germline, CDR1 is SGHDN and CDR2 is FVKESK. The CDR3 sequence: CASSQGTINEQFF. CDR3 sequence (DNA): TGTGCCAGCAGCCAAGGGACTATCAATGAGCAGTTCTTC.

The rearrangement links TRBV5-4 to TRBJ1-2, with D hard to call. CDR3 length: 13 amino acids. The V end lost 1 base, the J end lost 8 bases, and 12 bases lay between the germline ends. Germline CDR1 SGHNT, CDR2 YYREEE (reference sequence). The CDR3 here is CASSLRVVEGYTF. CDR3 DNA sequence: TGTGCCAGCAGCTTGAGAGTAGTTGAGGGCTACACCTTC.

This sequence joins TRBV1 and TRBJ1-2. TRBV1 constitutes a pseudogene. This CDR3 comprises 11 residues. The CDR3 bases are TGCACCGGTCACCAGACCTATGGCTACACCTTC. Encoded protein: CTGHQTYGYTF.

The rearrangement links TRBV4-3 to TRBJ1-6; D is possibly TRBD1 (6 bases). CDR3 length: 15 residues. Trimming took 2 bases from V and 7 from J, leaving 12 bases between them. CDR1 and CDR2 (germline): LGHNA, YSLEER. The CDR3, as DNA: TGCGCCAGCAGCCAAAGGGTTCAGGGGAATTCACCCCTCCACTTT. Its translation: CASSQRVQGNSPLHF.

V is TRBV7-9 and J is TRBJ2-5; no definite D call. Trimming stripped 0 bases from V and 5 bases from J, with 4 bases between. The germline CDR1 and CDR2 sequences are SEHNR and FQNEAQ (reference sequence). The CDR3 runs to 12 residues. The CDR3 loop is CASSLAMETQYF. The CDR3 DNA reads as TGTGCCAGCAGCTTAGCGATGGAGACCCAGTACTTC.